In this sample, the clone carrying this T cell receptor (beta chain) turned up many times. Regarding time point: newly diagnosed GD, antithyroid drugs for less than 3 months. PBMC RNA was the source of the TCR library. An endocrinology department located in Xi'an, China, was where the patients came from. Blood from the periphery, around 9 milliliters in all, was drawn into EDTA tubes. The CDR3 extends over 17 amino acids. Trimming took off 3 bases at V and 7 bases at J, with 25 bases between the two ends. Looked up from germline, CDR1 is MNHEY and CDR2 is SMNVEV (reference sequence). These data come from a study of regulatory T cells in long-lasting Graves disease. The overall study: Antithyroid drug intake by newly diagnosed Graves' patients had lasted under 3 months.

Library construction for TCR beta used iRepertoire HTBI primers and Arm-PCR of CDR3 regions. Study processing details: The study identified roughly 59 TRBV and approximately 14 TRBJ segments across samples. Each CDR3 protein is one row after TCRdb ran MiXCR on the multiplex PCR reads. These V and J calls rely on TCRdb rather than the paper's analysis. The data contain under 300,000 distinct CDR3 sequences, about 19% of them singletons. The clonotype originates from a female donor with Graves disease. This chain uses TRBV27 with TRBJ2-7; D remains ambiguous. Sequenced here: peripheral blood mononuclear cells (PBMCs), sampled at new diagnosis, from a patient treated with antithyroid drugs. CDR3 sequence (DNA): TGTGCCAGCAGTTTGTCCCCTCCCTTGGCCAATTCACGGGAGCAGTACTTC. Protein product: CASSLSPPLANSREQYF.